This TCR beta chain derives from a study of T-cell reconstitution after alpha-beta-depleted transplantation in children. CDR3 length equals 15 residues. From germline, CDR1 is MNHNS and CDR2 SASEGT. With 5 bases clipped from V and 3 bases from J, the junction kept 6 bases outside the gene matches. The TCRbeta library incorporated unique molecular identifiers. TCRdb reprocessed the PCR reads with MiXCR, giving one entry per CDR3 protein. The profile shows about 540,000 distinct CDR3 sequences, approximately 16% of them singletons. Specimen: PBMCs from the stem cell graft donor, collected from the stem cell graft. The genes are TRBV6-1 and TRBJ2-3, with 9 positions matching TRBD1. The TCR comes from a human donor who donated a stem cell graft to a child with acute lymphoblastic leukemia. The CDR3 nucleotides read TGTGCCAGCAGTCTTGACAGGGGGAAGACAGATACGCAGTATTTT. This gives the protein CASSLDRGKTDTQYF.